Listed below are T cell receptor beta chains from one sample, sequenced in a study of graft-versus-host responses after intestinal transplantation. This table comes from immunoSEQ multiplex PCR, and its TCRdb copy is limited to in-frame clones, with some not included. The repertoire holds roughly 75,000 clones, with around 92% as singletons. No antigen has been identified for these receptors. Material: unstimulated CD4+ T cells sorted from spleen or lymph node cells, obtained before intestinal transplant. The receptors here all came from a human donor who received an intestinal transplant. The CDR3 runs from the conserved cysteine through the conserved F or W. D genes are given only for firm matches. Where a row states a size, it is once, few, many or the class of an expanded clone; other rows omit it.

DNA: TGCGCCAGCAGCTTGGCCGGGGTAGATACGCAGTATTTT; CDR3: CASSLAGVDTQYF; J: TRBJ2-3; D: NA; V: TRBV5-1; size: once
DNA: TGTGCCAGCAGCTTAGATTCTCCTAGCGGGCGGTTTACGCAGTATTTT; CDR3: CASSLDSPSGRFTQYF; J: TRBJ2-3; D: TRBD2; V: TRBV7-9; size: once
DNA: TGTGCCAGCAGCCAGGGGGTCTCCTACGAGCAGTACTTC; CDR3: CASSQGVSYEQYF; J: TRBJ2-7; D: TRBD1; V: TRBV2; size: NA
DNA: TGTGCCAGCAGCGTCCGGGACAGGTACAATGAGCAGTTCTTC; CDR3: CASSVRDRYNEQFF; J: TRBJ2-1; D: TRBD1; V: TRBV7-6; size: NA
DNA: TGTGCCAGCAGCTTAGTTCACGGGACAGGGTCCTATGGCTACACCTTC; CDR3: CASSLVHGTGSYGYTF; J: TRBJ1-2; D: TRBD1; V: TRBV7-9; size: NA
DNA: TGCGCCAGCAGCCAAGATCGAACAGGCGGCTCCTACGAGCAGTACTTC; CDR3: CASSQDRTGGSYEQYF; J: TRBJ2-7; D: NA; V: TRBV4-3; size: NA
DNA: TGTGCCACCAGGGGGACAGGAGCGAACACCGGGGAGCTGTTTTTT; CDR3: CATRGTGANTGELFF; J: TRBJ2-2; D: TRBD1; V: TRBV27; size: NA
DNA: TGTGCCAGCAGCCAGGGACTAGCGGGGTCCTACGAGCAGTACTTC; CDR3: CASSQGLAGSYEQYF; J: TRBJ2-7; D: TRBD2; V: TRBV5-6; size: NA
DNA: TGTGCCAGCAGCTTGAGACAGAAAAATGAAAAACTGTTTTTT; CDR3: CASSLRQKNEKLFF; J: TRBJ1-4; D: NA; V: TRBV5-6; size: NA
DNA: TGCGCCAGCAGCTTGTTTTCAGACGAGCAGTACTTC; CDR3: CASSLFSDEQYF; J: TRBJ2-7; D: NA; V: TRBV5-1; size: NA
DNA: TGTGCCTGGAGCCAGGGGACCTACGAGCAGTACTTC; CDR3: CAWSQGTYEQYF; J: TRBJ2-7; D: NA; V: TRBV30; size: NA
DNA: TGCAGCGTCGCCCAAGGCAGGGCCCACGAGCAGTACTTC; CDR3: CSVAQGRAHEQYF; J: TRBJ2-7; D: NA; V: TRBV29-1; size: NA
DNA: TGCGCCAGCAGTGAGTCGGGACAGGAAGATACCTATAATTCACCCCTCCACTTT; CDR3: CASSESGQEDTYNSPLHF; J: TRBJ1-6; D: TRBD1; V: TRBV10-2; size: NA
DNA: TGTGCCAGTAGTATAGGTCGGGATCAGCCCCAGCATTTT; CDR3: CASSIGRDQPQHF; J: TRBJ1-5; D: NA; V: TRBV19; size: NA
DNA: TGTGCCAGCAGTGAAGTTTTTGGAGGTGGCAATCAGCCCCAGCATTTT; CDR3: CASSEVFGGGNQPQHF; J: TRBJ1-5; D: NA; V: TRBV6-1; size: NA
DNA: TGTGCCAGCGCCCTATCGGGGGGGCAGGCAGATACGCAGTATTTT; CDR3: CASALSGGQADTQYF; J: TRBJ2-3; D: TRBD2; V: TRBV6-6; size: NA
DNA: TGTGCCAGCAGTTACCAACAGACCCTGGATTCACCCCTCCACTTT; CDR3: CASSYQQTLDSPLHF; J: TRBJ1-6; D: NA; V: TRBV6-6; size: NA
DNA: TGTGCCAGCAGTCCGGGACAGGGGGGCAATCAGCCCCAGCATTTT; CDR3: CASSPGQGGNQPQHF; J: TRBJ1-5; D: TRBD1; V: TRBV6-5; size: NA
DNA: TGTGCCAGCAGCTTAGGGGTACAGGTTTTCTCCTACGAGCAGTACTTC; CDR3: CASSLGVQVFSYEQYF; J: TRBJ2-7; D: NA; V: TRBV11-2; size: NA
DNA: TGTGCCAGCAGTGATACAGGTCGTAACTATGGCTACACCTTC; CDR3: CASSDTGRNYGYTF; J: TRBJ1-2; D: NA; V: TRBV2; size: once
DNA: TGTGCCAGCAGCGGGGGGACTAGCGGGGGAGTCACAGATACGCAGTATTTT; CDR3: CASSGGTSGGVTDTQYF; J: TRBJ2-3; D: NA; V: TRBV21-1; size: NA
DNA: TGTGCCAGCAGCGGGGGGGTGGGCACAGATACGCAGTATTTT; CDR3: CASSGGVGTDTQYF; J: TRBJ2-3; D: NA; V: TRBV9; size: NA
DNA: TGTGCCAGCAGTTGGGGCGAGACCCAGTACTTC; CDR3: CASSWGETQYF; J: TRBJ2-5; D: NA; V: TRBV6-5; size: NA
DNA: TGTGCCAGCTCACCAACTAGCGGGGGACAAGAGACCCAGTACTTC; CDR3: CASSPTSGGQETQYF; J: TRBJ2-5; D: TRBD2; V: TRBV18; size: NA
DNA: TGCGCCAGCAGCCGTGGGGGGGGCCGCGAGACCCAGTACTTC; CDR3: CASSRGGGRETQYF; J: TRBJ2-5; D: NA; V: TRBV4-1; size: NA
DNA: TGTGCCAGCACCTTGGAGGCGGCCGACTATGGCTACACCTTC; CDR3: CASTLEAADYGYTF; J: TRBJ1-2; D: NA; V: TRBV5-4; size: NA
DNA: TGTGCGAATACAGTTATGAACACTGAAGCTTTCTTT; CDR3: CANTVMNTEAFF; J: TRBJ1-1; D: NA; V: TRBV30; size: NA
DNA: TGTGCCAGCTCACCTCTCGGCAGCGGGTACAATGAGCAGTTCTTC; CDR3: CASSPLGSGYNEQFF; J: TRBJ2-1; D: NA; V: TRBV18; size: NA
DNA: TGTGCCAGCAGTACCGCTGGGCTGGGCACCTACGAGCAGTACTTC; CDR3: CASSTAGLGTYEQYF; J: TRBJ2-7; D: NA; V: TRBV7-8; size: NA
DNA: TGTGCCAGCAGCTTAGAGATCCTATACGAGCAGTACTTC; CDR3: CASSLEILYEQYF; J: TRBJ2-7; D: NA; V: TRBV7-2; size: NA
DNA: TGTGCCAGTAGTATAAACAGTTTTGTTCAGCCCCAGCATTTT; CDR3: CASSINSFVQPQHF; J: TRBJ1-5; D: NA; V: TRBV19; size: NA
DNA: TGTGCCAGCAGCCCCGGGACAGCTAATTCACCCCTCCACTTT; CDR3: CASSPGTANSPLHF; J: TRBJ1-6; D: TRBD1; V: TRBV5-4; size: NA
DNA: TGTGCCAGCACTTCAAGCAGGGCCCAAAATTGGCCCCAGCATTTT; CDR3: CASTSSRAQNWPQHF; J: TRBJ1-5; D: NA; V: TRBV6-1; size: NA
DNA: TGTGCCAGCTCACCACTGAGCGGGGGGGCCACAGATACGCAGTATTTT; CDR3: CASSPLSGGATDTQYF; J: TRBJ2-3; D: TRBD2; V: TRBV18; size: NA
DNA: TGTGCCTGGAGTGTATGGGGCAGTTACACCGGGGAGCTGTTTTTT; CDR3: CAWSVWGSYTGELFF; J: TRBJ2-2; D: NA; V: TRBV30; size: NA
DNA: TGTGCCAGTAGTACCTCGACTTGGAGGTCCGGGGAGCTGTTTTTT; CDR3: CASSTSTWRSGELFF; J: TRBJ2-2; D: NA; V: TRBV19; size: once
DNA: TGTGCCATCAGTACGACTCCCATGGAGACCCAGTACTTC; CDR3: CAISTTPMETQYF; J: TRBJ2-5; D: NA; V: TRBV10-3; size: NA
DNA: TGTGCCAGCAGCTCTCGGACGGGGGGGGGAAACACCATATATTTT; CDR3: CASSSRTGGGNTIYF; J: TRBJ1-3; D: NA; V: TRBV7-2; size: NA
DNA: TGCGCCAGCAGCCAAGAATCAGGCCTCAAAAACATTCAGTACTTC; CDR3: CASSQESGLKNIQYF; J: TRBJ2-4; D: NA; V: TRBV4-3; size: NA
DNA: TGTGCCAGCAGTGTCGCCAGGGATTATGGCTACACCTTC; CDR3: CASSVARDYGYTF; J: TRBJ1-2; D: NA; V: TRBV6-1; size: few
DNA: TGCGCCAGCAGCTTATGGGGGGGGGATACGCAGTATTTT; CDR3: CASSLWGGDTQYF; J: TRBJ2-3; D: TRBD2; V: TRBV5-1; size: NA
DNA: TGCAGTGCTCTGACCGGGAATGAGCAGTTCTTC; CDR3: CSALTGNEQFF; J: TRBJ2-1; D: NA; V: TRBV20-1; size: NA
DNA: TGTGCCTGGGATAACGGACAGGGTCGGACTGAAGCTTTCTTT; CDR3: CAWDNGQGRTEAFF; J: TRBJ1-1; D: TRBD1; V: TRBV30; size: NA
DNA: TGTGCCAGCAGCTTAGACAGGGAAGGTTCACCCCTCCACTTT; CDR3: CASSLDREGSPLHF; J: TRBJ1-6; D: NA; V: TRBV7-9; size: NA
DNA: TGTGCCAGCAGCTTAGCTCCGGGGAACACTGAAGCTTTCTTT; CDR3: CASSLAPGNTEAFF; J: TRBJ1-1; D: NA; V: TRBV7-2; size: NA
DNA: TGTGCCAGCAGCTCGGACAGGGTCCCATCGACAAATAGGAATTCACCCCTCCACTTT; CDR3: CASSSDRVPSTNRNSPLHF; J: TRBJ1-6; D: TRBD1; V: TRBV7-8; size: NA
DNA: TGCGCCAGCAGCACCGACGGGAAGCAGTACTTC; CDR3: CASSTDGKQYF; J: TRBJ2-7; D: NA; V: TRBV5-1; size: NA
DNA: TGTGCCAGTAGTGCGGGGGCGGGGGACCGACGACTGTTTTTT; CDR3: CASSAGAGDRRLFF; J: TRBJ1-4; D: NA; V: TRBV19; size: NA
DNA: TGTGCCAGCAGCTTAGCCCGCGGCACTGGCTACACCTTC; CDR3: CASSLARGTGYTF; J: TRBJ1-2; D: NA; V: TRBV7-2; size: NA
DNA: TGTGCCAGCAGCTTAAACAGGGTGGGATACGAAAAACTGTTTTTT; CDR3: CASSLNRVGYEKLFF; J: TRBJ1-4; D: NA; V: TRBV7-2; size: NA
DNA: TGTGCCAGCAGCCTGGGTCGGCTAGCAAACACAGATACGCAGTATTTT; CDR3: CASSLGRLANTDTQYF; J: TRBJ2-3; D: NA; V: TRBV5-4; size: NA
DNA: TGTGCCAGCACCCTACAAGCGGGGGGGTCCTACAATGAGCAGTTCTTC; CDR3: CASTLQAGGSYNEQFF; J: TRBJ2-1; D: TRBD2; V: TRBV11-2; size: NA
DNA: TGTGCCAGCGCCGCGGGACAGGGGGCGAAGTACGAGCAGTACTTC; CDR3: CASAAGQGAKYEQYF; J: TRBJ2-7; D: TRBD1; V: TRBV9; size: NA
DNA: TGTGCCATCAGTGAATGGCAGGGCGACCATACCGGGGAGCTGTTTTTT; CDR3: CAISEWQGDHTGELFF; J: TRBJ2-2; D: NA; V: TRBV10-3; size: NA
DNA: TGCGCCAGCAGCTCAGCGTGGCGGGGGGTTCAAGAGACCCAGTACTTC; CDR3: CASSSAWRGVQETQYF; J: TRBJ2-5; D: TRBD2; V: TRBV4-3; size: once
DNA: TGTGCCAGCAGCTTAGATGGCCGGGTTGGAAATGAGCAGTTCTTC; CDR3: CASSLDGRVGNEQFF; J: TRBJ2-1; D: NA; V: TRBV7-9; size: NA
DNA: TGTGCCAGTAGTATAGATCTCGGCAATCAGCCCCAGCATTTT; CDR3: CASSIDLGNQPQHF; J: TRBJ1-5; D: NA; V: TRBV19; size: NA
DNA: TGCGCCAGCAGCCAGGGGGCTAGCGGAACCTACGAGCAGTACTTC; CDR3: CASSQGASGTYEQYF; J: TRBJ2-7; D: NA; V: TRBV4-3; size: few
DNA: TGTGCCAGCAGCTTAGGGGACTACGACACAGATACGCAGTATTTT; CDR3: CASSLGDYDTDTQYF; J: TRBJ2-3; D: TRBD2; V: TRBV7-7; size: NA
DNA: TGTGCCAGCAGTCCACAGGGACTATTGGAAGGCTACACCTTC; CDR3: CASSPQGLLEGYTF; J: TRBJ1-2; D: NA; V: TRBV6-6; size: NA